Listed here is a single T cell receptor beta chain. The antigen is undetermined. These data are taken from a study of cytomegalovirus exposure and HLA in healthy donors. General study points: The authors considered a cluster of highly shared sequence variants likely to be a sequencing artifact. There were fewer than 200 TCR beta chains listed as cytomegalovirus-associated. It was reported in a later analysis that an Asian-associated ancestry cluster showed fewer N-insertions than the approximately 670-donor mean.

The CDR3 loop spans 12 amino acids. V was clipped by 9 bases and J by 6 bases; unmatched bases: 7. The germline CDR1 and CDR2 sequences are LNHDA and SQIVND (reference sequence). Both 60 Vbeta primers and 13 Jbeta primers went into the PCR. Original handling: A later analysis tallied some 80 million unique TCR beta chains, 9.5 million to 14 million of them shared. Measured with immunoSEQ multiplex PCR; TCRdb has only the in-frame clones, and not every one. V and J calls plus clone size are reproduced from that table; the DNA served to infer D and trimming. This sample yields about 160,000 clones, of which about four fifths are seen a single time; about 10% belongs to the top ten.

The chain employs TRBV19 and TRBJ1-1; 7 positions agree with TRBD1. The source of this sequence is a man aged 50-60 years in good health and CMV-seropositive. Input material: PBMCs. The CDR3 sequence: CASRDSLSEAFF. The DNA of the CDR3 is TGTGCCAGCCGGGACAGCCTATCTGAAGCTTTCTTT.